This TCR beta chain was sequenced during a study of cytomegalovirus exposure and HLA in healthy donors. Study as a whole: In an earlier analysis, around 120 million unique TCR beta sequences were found from 150 million to 200 million T cells.

In regard to this clone: Its antigen remains unidentified.

General observations from the study: Sequencing had likely introduced a cluster of highly shared sequence variants as an artifact.

Germline V gene data show CDR1 as SGHVS and CDR2 as FQNEAQ. The CDR3 extends over 16 amino acids. With V trimmed by 1 base and J by 6 bases, 5 bases remained unmatched. The study ran its PCR with 60 Vbeta and 13 Jbeta primers. Profiling relied on immunoSEQ multiplex PCR, and the TCRdb table lists in-frame clones only, not all of them. The table lists about 110,000 clones, 73% of them singletons. This chain links TRBV7-8 with TRBJ2-1, with TRBD2 matching 11 bases. The sequence derives from a man aged 35 to 55 in good health and CMV-seronegative. The sequenced material came from PBMCs. The CDR3 here is CASSLVSGGAGNEQFF. CDR3 coding DNA: TGTGCCAGCAGCTTAGTTAGCGGGGGGGCCGGCAATGAGCAGTTCTTC. Supplemented by reference TRBV7-8 and TRBJ2-1, the full variable domain reads GAGVSQSPRYKVAKRGQDVALRCDPISGHVSLFWYQQALGQGPEFLTYFQNEAQLDKSGLPSDRFFAERPEGSVSTLKIQRTQQEDSAVYLCASSLVSGGAGNEQFFGPGTRLTVL.